Listed here are 21 T cell receptor beta chains from one sample, sequenced in a study of cytomegalovirus exposure and HLA in healthy donors. Vbeta (60) and Jbeta (13) primers were used in the PCR. The data were produced by immunoSEQ multiplex PCR, yet TCRdb's version contains in-frame clones alone and is incomplete. The sample consists of tens of thousands of clones, just under 75% of them appearing once. The sample taken for sequencing was PBMCs. These receptors came from a human donor in good health.

This chain connects TRBV30 to TRBJ2-3, with D tentatively TRBD1 (5 bases). Trimming pared 4 bases from V and 4 bases from J, leaving 12 bases between. Germline lookup yields CDR1 GTSNPN and CDR2 SVGIG (reference sequence). This CDR3 spans 13 amino acids. CDR3 DNA: TGTGCCTGGAATCTTGGGGCATCAGATACGCAGTATTTT. It codes for CAWNLGASDTQYF.

The genes are TRBV5-4 and TRBJ1-2; weak D call: TRBD1 (6 bases). Germline V CDR1 and CDR2: SGHNT, YYREEE (reference sequence). The CDR3 loop spans 14 amino acids. With 6 bases removed from V and 3 bases from J, the gap between germline ends came to 15 bases. CDR3 bases: TGTGCCAGCAATGGACTGGACAGAGACTATGGCTACACCTTC. It is translated as CASNGLDRDYGYTF.

This sequence joins TRBV5-1 and TRBJ2-5, with a tentative D call TRBD1 (6 bases). The CDR3 sequence is 15 residues long. Trimming took 0 bases from V and 7 from J, leaving 16 bases between them. Germline V gene data show CDR1 as SGHRS and CDR2 as YFSETQ. CDR3 sequence (DNA): TGCGCCAGCAGCTTGGAGGTGACAGGTTACGGGACCCAGTACTTC. Translation: CASSLEVTGYGTQYF.

The gene calls are TRBV6-5 and TRBJ2-3; 8 nucleotides line up with TRBD2. The V gene end was trimmed by 3 bases and the J gene end by 5 bases; junction bases not matched to a gene: 4. This CDR3 contains 14 residues. Germline assignment: CDR1 MNHEY and CDR2 SVGAGI. The CDR3 bases are TGTGCCAGCAGTTATCCGGGACTAGGAGATACGCAGTATTTT. Translating gives CASSYPGLGDTQYF.

The chain combines TRBV5-1 with TRBJ2-6; D is uncertain. Germline V CDR1 and CDR2: SGHRS, YFSETQ. V was pared by 0 bases and J by 2 bases, with 9 bases between. The CDR3 covers 16 residues. CDR3 loop: CASSLDTNAGANVLTF. DNA of the CDR3: TGCGCCAGCAGCTTGGACACCAACGCTGGGGCCAACGTCCTGACTTTC.

The chain uses TRBV6-5 and TRBJ2-7; 9 nucleotides agree with TRBD1. The V and J ends lost 5 bases and 7 bases, in that order; junction bases with no gene match: 9. The CDR3 length is 14 residues. Looked up from germline, CDR1 is MNHEY and CDR2 is SVGAGI. The CDR3: CASSPRTGEREQYF. CDR3 sequence (DNA): TGTGCCAGCAGTCCGCGGACAGGGGAGAGGGAGCAGTACTTC.

The genes are TRBV28 and TRBJ1-1, with 10 bases lining up with TRBD1. With 3 bases clipped from V and 1 base from J, the junction kept 5 bases outside the gene matches. Germline V gives CDR1 MDHEN, CDR2 SYDVKM. CDR3 size: 16 residues. This CDR3 is CASSFYRTGGNTEAFF. For the CDR3, the DNA is TGTGCCAGCAGTTTCTACCGGACAGGGGGGAACACTGAAGCTTTCTTT.

This clone was counted between two and nine times. The chain links TRBV6-6 to TRBJ1-5; 12 bases are a match to TRBD1. The germline V gene encodes CDR1 MNHNY and CDR2 SVGAGI (reference sequence). The length of the CDR3 is 16 residues. V lost 0 bases to trimming and J lost 6 bases; unmatched junction nucleotides: 3. The CDR3 coding sequence is TGTGCCAGCAGTTACTCGGGACAGGGGGCAAGTCAGCCCCAGCATTTT. As protein: CASSYSGQGASQPQHF.

J is TRBJ2-4 and V is TRBV5-4; D may be TRBD2 (6 bases). CDR3 length: 12 residues. The V and J ends lost 0 bases and 12 bases respectively, with 10 bases between them. Germline CDR1 and CDR2: SGHNT and YYREEE (reference sequence). The chain's CDR3 is CASSLAGVTQYF. DNA for the CDR3: TGTGCCAGCAGCTTGGCGGGGGTCACTCAGTACTTC.

This chain connects TRBV5-6 to TRBJ2-2, with 7 bases aligning to TRBD2. The V gene end was trimmed by 9 bases and the J gene end by 0 bases; junction bases not matched to a gene: 8. Germline loops: CDR1 SGHDT, CDR2 YYEEEE. CDR3 size: 15 residues. CDR3 DNA sequence: TGTGCCAAGCGGAAGCGGGGTTCGAACACCGGGGAGCTGTTTTTT. It specifies CAKRKRGSNTGELFF.

This clone was seen only once. The chain employs TRBV5-5 and TRBJ1-2, with 7 bases matching TRBD1. Germline V CDR1 and CDR2: SGHKS, YYEKEE (reference sequence). The CDR3 has 14 residues. J gave up 4 bases and V 2 bases, and 5 bases lay outside the gene matches. The CDR3 loop reads CASSLPGGVYGYTF. In nucleotides, the CDR3 is TGTGCCAGCAGCTTACCAGGGGGAGTCTATGGCTACACCTTC.

The V and J genes are TRBV15 and TRBJ2-5, with 8 bases that match TRBD1. Trimming removed 8 bases from V and 5 bases from J; junction bases left unmatched: 16. The V gene's germline CDR1 is LNHNV and CDR2 YYDKDF (reference sequence). CDR3 length equals 16 residues. The CDR3, as DNA: TGTGCCACCCAACGTTTGGACAGGGACCGAGGGGAGACCCAGTACTTC. Its translation is CATQRLDRDRGETQYF.

This chain connects TRBV5-1 to TRBJ1-6; 8 bases fit TRBD1. The CDR3 covers 15 residues. CDR1 and CDR2 from the germline V gene are SGHRS and YFSETQ. The ends lost 2 bases at V and 7 bases at J; junction bases unmatched: 5. The CDR3 loop reads CASSFGQGGNSPLHF. DNA for the CDR3: TGCGCCAGCAGCTTCGGACAGGGTGGCAATTCACCCCTCCACTTT. Combining the CDR3 with reference TRBV5-1 and TRBJ1-6 gives the whole variable domain KAGVTQTPRYLIKTRGQQVTLSCSPISGHRSVSWYQQTPGQGLQFLFEYFSETQRNKGNFPGRFSGRQFSNSRSEMNVSTLELGDSALYLCASSFGQGGNSPLHFGNGTRLTVT.

The chain links TRBV15 to TRBJ1-1, with no clear D. V shed 0 bases and J shed 1 base, with 3 bases lying between them. The length of the CDR3 is 13 residues. Germline V gives CDR1 LNHNV, CDR2 YYDKDF (reference sequence). CDR3 amino acids: CATSRDKNTEAFF. DNA for the CDR3: TGTGCCACCAGCAGAGATAAGAACACTGAAGCTTTCTTT. The full variable domain, rest sourced from reference TRBV15 and TRBJ1-1, is DAMVIQNPRYQVTQFGKPVTLSCSQTLNHNVMYWYQQKSSQAPKLLFHYYDKDFNNEADTPDNFQSRRPNTSFCFLDIRSPGLGDTAMYLCATSRDKNTEAFFGQGTRLTVV.

This chain uses TRBV5-1 with TRBJ1-2; a possible D gene is TRBD1 (6 bases). V lost 1 base, J lost 7 bases, and 8 bases lay in between. Germline V CDR1 and CDR2: SGHRS, YFSETQ. This CDR3 contains 12 residues. As DNA, the CDR3 is TGCGCCAGCAGCTTGTTACAGGGTGGCTACACCTTC. Amino acids: CASSLLQGGYTF.

This chain connects TRBV5-1 to TRBJ1-1, with TRBD1 matching 8 bases. The germline CDR1 and CDR2 sequences are SGHRS and YFSETQ. V gave up 3 bases and J gave up 1 base; unmatched junction bases: 5. This CDR3 is 15 amino acids long. CDR3 nucleotides: TGCGCCAGCAGCTGGACGGACAGGGAGAACACTGAAGCTTTCTTT. It codes for CASSWTDRENTEAFF.

The gene calls are TRBV5-1 and TRBJ2-3; 7 bases line up with TRBD2. Trimming removed 4 bases from V and 4 bases from J; junction bases left unmatched: 12. Germline-derived CDR1 and CDR2 are SGHRS and YFSETQ. The CDR3 is made up of 16 amino acids. DNA for the CDR3: TGCGCCAGCAGCCGACGCGGGGCGGGAGAGGCAGATACGCAGTATTTT. Its translation is CASSRRGAGEADTQYF.

The V and J genes are TRBV5-1 and TRBJ2-2; 7 bases line up with TRBD2. This CDR3 is 15 amino acids long. V lost 3 bases, J lost 1 base, and 3 bases stayed unmatched. The germline V gene has CDR1 SGHRS and CDR2 YFSETQ. The CDR3 bases are TGCGCCAGCAGCTGGGGGACTAAGAACACCGGGGAGCTGTTTTTT. This sequence encodes CASSWGTKNTGELFF.

The genes are TRBV7-9 and TRBJ2-5; D gene ambiguous. The end of the DNA is better explained by TRBJ2-7, so the J call may be wrong. The CDR3 loop spans 13 amino acids. Germline V gives CDR1 SEHNR, CDR2 FQNEAQ (reference sequence). The CDR3 region has the DNA TGTGCCAGCAGCTTAGGCCCCTACTACGAGCAGTACTTC. This codes for CASSLGPYYEQYF.

This clone was seen a handful of times. CDR3 coding DNA: TGTGCCAGCAGCTCCGGGGTACGGAACACTGAAGCTTTCTTT. The encoded protein is CASSSGVRNTEAFF. The chain has TRBV9 and TRBJ1-1; D gene ambiguous. CDR1 is SGDLS, CDR2 YYNGEE, per germline. The V end was cut by 4 bases, the J end by 1 base, with 11 bases between. The CDR3 consists of 14 residues.

This clone was detected a few times. The chain has TRBV5-8 and TRBJ2-3; 8 bases are shared with TRBD2. CDR3 length: 15 residues. The germline CDR1 and CDR2 sequences are SGHTS and YDEGEE. Germline trimming cut 3 bases from V and 1 base from J; bases unmatched to any gene: 4. For the CDR3, the DNA is TGTGCCAGCAGCTCAGACGGGAGGGGCACAGATACGCAGTATTTT. Its protein product is CASSSDGRGTDTQYF.